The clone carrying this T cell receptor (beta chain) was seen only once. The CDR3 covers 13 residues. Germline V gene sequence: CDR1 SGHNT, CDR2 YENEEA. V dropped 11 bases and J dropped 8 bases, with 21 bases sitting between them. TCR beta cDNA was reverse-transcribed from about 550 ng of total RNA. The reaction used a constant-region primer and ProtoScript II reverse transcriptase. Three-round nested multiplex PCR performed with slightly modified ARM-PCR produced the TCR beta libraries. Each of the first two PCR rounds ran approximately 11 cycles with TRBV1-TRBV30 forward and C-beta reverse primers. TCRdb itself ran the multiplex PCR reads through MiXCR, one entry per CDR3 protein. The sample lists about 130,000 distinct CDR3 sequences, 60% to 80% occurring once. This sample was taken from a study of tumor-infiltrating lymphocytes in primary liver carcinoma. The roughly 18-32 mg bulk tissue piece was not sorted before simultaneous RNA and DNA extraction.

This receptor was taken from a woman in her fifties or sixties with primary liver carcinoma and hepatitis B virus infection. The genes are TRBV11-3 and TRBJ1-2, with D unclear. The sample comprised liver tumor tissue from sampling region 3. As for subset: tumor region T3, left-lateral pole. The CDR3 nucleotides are TGTGCCTGCGGCTTACGGCAGGCGAGAGGCTACACCTTC. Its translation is CACGLRQARGYTF.